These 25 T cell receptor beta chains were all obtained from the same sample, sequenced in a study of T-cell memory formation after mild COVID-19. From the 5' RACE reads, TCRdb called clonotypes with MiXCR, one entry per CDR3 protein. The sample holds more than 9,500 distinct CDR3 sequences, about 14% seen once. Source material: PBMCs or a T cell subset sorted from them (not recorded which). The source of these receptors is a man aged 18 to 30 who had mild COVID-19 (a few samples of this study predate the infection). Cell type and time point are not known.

The CDR3 DNA sequence: TGTGCCAGCAGAATGGAGACGACAGGGTATGGAGATACGCAGTATTTT. As protein: CASRMETTGYGDTQYF. The rearrangement joins TRBV2 to TRBJ2-3, with 7 bases aligning to TRBD1. Losses at the gene ends were 6 bases for V and 5 bases for J; bases not matched to a gene: 14. Germline V gives CDR1 SNHLY, CDR2 FYNNEI. This CDR3 is built from 16 residues.

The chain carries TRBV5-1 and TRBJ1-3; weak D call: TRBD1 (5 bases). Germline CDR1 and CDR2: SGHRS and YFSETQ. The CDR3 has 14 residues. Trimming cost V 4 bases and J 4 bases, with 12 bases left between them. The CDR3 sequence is CASSQPGPGNTIYF. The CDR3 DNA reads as TGCGCCAGCAGCCAACCGGGGCCAGGAAACACCATATATTTT.

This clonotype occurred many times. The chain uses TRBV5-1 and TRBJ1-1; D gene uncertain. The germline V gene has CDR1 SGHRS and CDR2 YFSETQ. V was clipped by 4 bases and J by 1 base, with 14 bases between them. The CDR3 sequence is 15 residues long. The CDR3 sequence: CASSPPGRRNTEAFF. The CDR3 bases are TGCGCCAGCAGCCCCCCTGGAAGACGGAACACTGAAGCTTTCTTT.

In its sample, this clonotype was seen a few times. CDR3 in amino acids: CASSPTGPNV. The CDR3 coding sequence is TGTGCCAGCAGCCCGACAGGGCCGAACGTC. The J gene is TRBJ2-7, the V gene TRBV2, with 7 bases matching TRBD1. Germline-derived CDR1 and CDR2 are SNHLY and FYNNEI. The CDR3 is made up of 10 amino acids.

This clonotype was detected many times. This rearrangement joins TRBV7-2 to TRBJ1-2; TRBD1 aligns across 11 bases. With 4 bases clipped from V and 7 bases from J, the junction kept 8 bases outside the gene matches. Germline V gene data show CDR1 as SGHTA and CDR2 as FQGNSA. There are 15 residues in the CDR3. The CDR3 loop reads CASSSPGQGDFGYTF. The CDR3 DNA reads TGTGCCAGCAGCTCTCCGGGACAGGGGGACTTTGGCTACACCTTC.

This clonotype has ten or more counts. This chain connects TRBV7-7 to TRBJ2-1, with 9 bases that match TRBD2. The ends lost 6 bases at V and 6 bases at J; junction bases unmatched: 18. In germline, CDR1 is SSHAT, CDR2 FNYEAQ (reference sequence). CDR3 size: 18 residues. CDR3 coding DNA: TGTGCCAGCAGTCCTTATGGGACTAGCTCGTACTTCTTCAATGAGCAGTTCTTC. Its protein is CASSPYGTSSYFFNEQFF. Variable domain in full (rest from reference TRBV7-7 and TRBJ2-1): GAGVSQSPRYKVTKRGQDVTLRCDPISSHATLYWYQQALGQGPEFLTYFNYEAQPDKSGLPSDRFSAERPEGSISTLTIQRTEQRDSAMYRCASSPYGTSSYFFNEQFFGPGTRLTVL.

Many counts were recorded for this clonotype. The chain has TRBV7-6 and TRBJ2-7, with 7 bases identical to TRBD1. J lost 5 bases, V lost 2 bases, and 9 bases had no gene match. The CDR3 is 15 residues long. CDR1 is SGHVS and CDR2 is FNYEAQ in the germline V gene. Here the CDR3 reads CASSLLDRESHEQYF. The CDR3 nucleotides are TGTGCCAGCAGCTTACTTGACAGGGAGTCCCACGAGCAGTACTTC.

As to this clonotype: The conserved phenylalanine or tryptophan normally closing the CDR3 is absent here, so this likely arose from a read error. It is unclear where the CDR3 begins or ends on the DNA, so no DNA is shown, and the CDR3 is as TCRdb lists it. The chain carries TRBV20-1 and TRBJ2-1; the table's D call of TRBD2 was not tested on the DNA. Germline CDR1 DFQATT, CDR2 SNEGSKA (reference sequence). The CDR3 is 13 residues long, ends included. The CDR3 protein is CSASLPHLAGGLL.

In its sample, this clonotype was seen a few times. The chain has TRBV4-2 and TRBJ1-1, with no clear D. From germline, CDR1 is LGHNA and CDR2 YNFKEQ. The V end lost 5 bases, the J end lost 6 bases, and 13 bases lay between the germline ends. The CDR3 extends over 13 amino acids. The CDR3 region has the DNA TGTGCCAGCAGCGGAACTACGATACCTGAAGCTTTCTTT. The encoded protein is CASSGTTIPEAFF.

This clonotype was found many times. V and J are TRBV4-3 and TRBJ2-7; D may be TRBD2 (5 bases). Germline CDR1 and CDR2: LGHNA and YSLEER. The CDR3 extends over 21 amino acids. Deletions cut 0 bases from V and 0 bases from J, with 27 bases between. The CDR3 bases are TGCGCCAGCAGCCAAGAACGCTCCGGGTCTAGCAATTACCCACGCTCCTACGAGCAGTACTTC. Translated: CASSQERSGSSNYPRSYEQYF.

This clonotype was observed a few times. CDR3 DNA sequence: TGTGCCAGCAGCCTTACTCGGGACAGAGAGGTTGTGAGGGAGGCTTTCTTT. This sequence encodes CASSLTRDREVVREAFF. This chain joins TRBV7-9 and TRBJ1-1, with 7 bases aligning to TRBD1. The V segment lost 5 bases and the J segment 11 bases; nucleotides outside the gene matches: 23. The CDR3 consists of 17 residues. The germline gives CDR1 SEHNR, CDR2 FQNEAQ (reference sequence).

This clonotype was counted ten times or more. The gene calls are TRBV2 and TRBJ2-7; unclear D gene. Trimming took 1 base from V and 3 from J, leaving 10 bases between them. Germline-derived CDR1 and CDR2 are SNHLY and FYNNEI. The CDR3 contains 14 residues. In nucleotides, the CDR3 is TGTGCCAGCAGTGAAGAAAAAGCGCACTACGAGCAGTACTTC. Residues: CASSEEKAHYEQYF.

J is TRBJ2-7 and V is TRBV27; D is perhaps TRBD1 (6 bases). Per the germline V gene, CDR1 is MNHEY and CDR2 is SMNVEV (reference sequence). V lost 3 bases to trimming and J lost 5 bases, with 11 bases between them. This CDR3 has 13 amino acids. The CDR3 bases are TGTGCCAGCAGTTTCAGGGGCAAGAACGAGCAGTACTTC. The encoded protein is CASSFRGKNEQYF.

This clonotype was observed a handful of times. The CDR3 here is CSARLVRYNEQFF. Here the CDR3 DNA reads TGCAGTGCTAGACTAGTACGTTACAATGAGCAGTTCTTC. This chain connects TRBV20-1 to TRBJ2-1, with D hard to call. V shed 2 bases and J shed 4 bases, with 9 bases lying between them. Looked up from germline, CDR1 is DFQATT and CDR2 is SNEGSKA (reference sequence). CDR3 size: 13 residues.

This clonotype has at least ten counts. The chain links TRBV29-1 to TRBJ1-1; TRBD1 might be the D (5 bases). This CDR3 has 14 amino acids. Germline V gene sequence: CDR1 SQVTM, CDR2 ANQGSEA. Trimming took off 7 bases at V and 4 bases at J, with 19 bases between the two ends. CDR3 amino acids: CSGVPGLPGTEAFF. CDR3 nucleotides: TGCAGCGGTGTTCCGGGACTACCGGGCACTGAAGCTTTCTTT.

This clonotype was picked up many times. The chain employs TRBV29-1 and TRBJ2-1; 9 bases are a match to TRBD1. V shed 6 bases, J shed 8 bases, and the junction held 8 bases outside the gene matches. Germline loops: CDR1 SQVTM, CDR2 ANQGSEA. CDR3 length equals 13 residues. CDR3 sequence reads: CSVPGTGPDEQFF. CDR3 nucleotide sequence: TGCAGCGTGCCCGGGACAGGGCCGGATGAGCAGTTCTTC.

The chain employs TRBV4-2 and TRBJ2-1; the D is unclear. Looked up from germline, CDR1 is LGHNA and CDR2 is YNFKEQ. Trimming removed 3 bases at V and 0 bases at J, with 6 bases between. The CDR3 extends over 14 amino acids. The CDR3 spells CASSHESSYNEQFF. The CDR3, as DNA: TGTGCCAGCAGCCACGAGAGCTCCTACAATGAGCAGTTCTTC.

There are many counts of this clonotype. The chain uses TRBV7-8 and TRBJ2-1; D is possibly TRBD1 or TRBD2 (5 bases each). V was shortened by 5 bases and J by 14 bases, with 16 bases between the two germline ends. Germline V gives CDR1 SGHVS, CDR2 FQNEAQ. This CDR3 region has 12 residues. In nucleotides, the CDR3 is TGTGCCAGCAGCCCCGGGGCCCCCTCCGAGTTCTTC. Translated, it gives CASSPGAPSEFF.

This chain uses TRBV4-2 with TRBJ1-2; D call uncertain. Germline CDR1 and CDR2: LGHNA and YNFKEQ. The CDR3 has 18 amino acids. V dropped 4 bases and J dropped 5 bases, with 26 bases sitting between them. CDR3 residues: CASSPRAGVMGLGYGYTF. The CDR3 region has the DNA TGTGCCAGCAGCCCCCGAGCCGGGGTGATGGGGTTAGGATATGGCTACACCTTC.

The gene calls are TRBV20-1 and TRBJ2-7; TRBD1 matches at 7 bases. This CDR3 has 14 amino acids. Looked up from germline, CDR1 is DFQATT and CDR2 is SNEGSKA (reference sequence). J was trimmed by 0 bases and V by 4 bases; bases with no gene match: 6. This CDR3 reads CSAMGQTNSYEQYV. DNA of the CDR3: TGCAGTGCTATGGGACAGACCAACTCCTACGAGCAGTACGTC.

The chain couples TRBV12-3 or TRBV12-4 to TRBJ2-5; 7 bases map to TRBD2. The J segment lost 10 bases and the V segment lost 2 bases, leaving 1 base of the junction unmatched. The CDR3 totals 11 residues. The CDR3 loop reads CASSLRTSQYF. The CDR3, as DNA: TGTGCCAGCAGTTTAAGGACTAGCCAGTACTTC.

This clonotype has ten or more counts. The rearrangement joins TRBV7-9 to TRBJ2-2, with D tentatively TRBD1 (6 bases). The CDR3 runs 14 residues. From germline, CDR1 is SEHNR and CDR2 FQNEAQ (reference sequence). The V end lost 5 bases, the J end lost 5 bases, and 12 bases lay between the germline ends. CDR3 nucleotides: TGTGCCAGCAGCCCAAGGGACAAAACCGGGGAGCTGTTTTTT. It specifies CASSPRDKTGELFF.

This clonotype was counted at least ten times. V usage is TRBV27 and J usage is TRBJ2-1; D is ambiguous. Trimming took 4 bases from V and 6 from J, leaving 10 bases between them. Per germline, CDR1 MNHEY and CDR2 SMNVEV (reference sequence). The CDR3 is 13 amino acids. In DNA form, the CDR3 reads TGTGCCAGCAGTTCATGGCGGAGCAATGAGCAGTTCTTC. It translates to CASSSWRSNEQFF.

CDR3 in amino acids: CSVASNTGIGGKGYTF. CDR3 coding DNA: TGCAGCGTTGCGTCGAACACCGGGATCGGGGGAAAAGGCTACACCTTC. The chain links TRBV29-1 to TRBJ1-2; D possibly corresponds to TRBD1 (5 bases). CDR3 length equals 16 residues. Germline V gene lookup returns CDR1 SQVTM and CDR2 ANQGSEA. Deletions cut 4 bases from V and 8 bases from J, with 26 bases between.

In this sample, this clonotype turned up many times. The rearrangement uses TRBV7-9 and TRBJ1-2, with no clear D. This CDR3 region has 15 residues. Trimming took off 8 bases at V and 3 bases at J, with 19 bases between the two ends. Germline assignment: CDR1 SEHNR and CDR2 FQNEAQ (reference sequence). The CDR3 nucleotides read TGTGCCAGCGACCGAAGGCCATCCTCAGACTATGGCTACACCTTC. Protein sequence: CASDRRPSSDYGYTF.